This note documents a single T cell receptor beta chain sequence. The antigen remains undetermined. This specimen belongs to a study of blood T cells in healthy people across ages. Regarding the study as a whole: Naive T cell percentage showed a strong correlation with TCR beta diversity. Total diversity from one million sequenced T cells was likely underestimated.

Trimming pared 0 bases from V and 1 base from J, leaving 9 bases between. Germline CDR1 is SGDLS and CDR2 is YYNGEE. The CDR3 is 15 residues long. Sample-barcoded 5' priming and a J-beta primer mix drove a second PCR of 7 to 11 cycles. TCRdb used MiXCR to reprocess the 5' RACE reads, holding one entry per CDR3 protein. In the table there are 550,000 to 700,000 distinct CDR3 sequences, 27% of which are singletons. The sequencing sample was made of blood. This TCR was recovered from a woman in her 70s in good health. This chain links TRBV9 with TRBJ2-3; D is unresolved. CDR3 nucleotides: TGTGCCAGCAGCGTAGACGTCGGTCGCACAGATACGCAGTATTTT. It specifies CASSVDVGRTDTQYF. The full variable domain, its missing parts supplied by reference TRBV9 and TRBJ2-3, is DSGVTQTPKHLITATGQRVTLRCSPRSGDLSVYWYQQSLDQGLQFLIQYYNGEERAKGNILERFSAQQFPDLHSELNLSSLELGDSALYFCASSVDVGRTDTQYFGPGTRLTVL.